This TCR beta chain emerged from a study of shared clonotypes between healthy human individuals. The assay was immunoSEQ multiplex PCR, and TCRdb's table has in-frame clones only and misses some. Here the sample spans 2 million to 3 million clones, under 95% being singletons. The V gene's germline CDR1 is SGHKS and CDR2 YYEKEE (reference sequence). The CDR3 has 14 amino acids. V lost 7 bases, J lost 4 bases, and 17 bases lay in between. The TCR sequence derives from a man aged 18 to 30 in good health. Some clones in this sample may be carry-over from other donors' samples. The sample consisted of naive CD4+ T cells from PBMCs. The subset here: CD45RA+ positively selected. The chain has TRBV5-5 and TRBJ1-1, with D uncertain. The CDR3 DNA reads as TGTGCCAGCGCCTCGACCCGCTCCTCCACTGAAGCTTTCTTT. It is translated as CASASTRSSTEAFF. The whole variable domain, filled in from reference TRBV5-5 and TRBJ1-1, reads DAGVTQSPTHLIKTRGQQVTLRCSPISGHKSVSWYQQVLGQGPQFIFQYYEKEERGRGNFPDRFSARQFPNYSSELNVNALLLGDSALYLCASASTRSSTEAFFGQGTRLTVV.